A single T cell receptor beta chain is shown here with its context. Its matching antigen is unknown. The library targeted TCRbeta and was prepared with unique molecular identifiers. TCRdb itself ran the PCR reads through MiXCR, one entry per CDR3 protein. Of 750,000 to 950,000 distinct CDR3 sequences listed, roughly 15% are singletons. V lost 0 bases, J lost 11 bases, and 19 bases lay in between. This CDR3 comprises 15 residues. Germline CDR1 is SGHDT and CDR2 is YYEEEE. This sample was taken from a study of T-cell reconstitution after alpha-beta-depleted transplantation in children. Overall study results and limits: Several hundred rapidly expanded clones from non-depleted graft cells reportedly supplied alpha-beta T cells about two months post-transplant. Newly produced T cells mostly provided counts and TCRbeta diversity after one year, as hyperexpanded clones declined.

The source material was PBMCs, mostly from graft donor cells, sampled 360 days after TCRalphabeta/CD19-depleted stem cell transplant. The chain has TRBV5-6 and TRBJ2-3; D is unclear. This TCR was recovered from a male patient younger than 18 who had a stem cell transplant for acute lymphoblastic leukemia, so the T cells may come from the graft donor. CDR3 DNA: TGTGCCAGCAGCTTGGCCCCCGTTGGCGGCCCAAGGCAGTATTTT. Its protein is CASSLAPVGGPRQYF.